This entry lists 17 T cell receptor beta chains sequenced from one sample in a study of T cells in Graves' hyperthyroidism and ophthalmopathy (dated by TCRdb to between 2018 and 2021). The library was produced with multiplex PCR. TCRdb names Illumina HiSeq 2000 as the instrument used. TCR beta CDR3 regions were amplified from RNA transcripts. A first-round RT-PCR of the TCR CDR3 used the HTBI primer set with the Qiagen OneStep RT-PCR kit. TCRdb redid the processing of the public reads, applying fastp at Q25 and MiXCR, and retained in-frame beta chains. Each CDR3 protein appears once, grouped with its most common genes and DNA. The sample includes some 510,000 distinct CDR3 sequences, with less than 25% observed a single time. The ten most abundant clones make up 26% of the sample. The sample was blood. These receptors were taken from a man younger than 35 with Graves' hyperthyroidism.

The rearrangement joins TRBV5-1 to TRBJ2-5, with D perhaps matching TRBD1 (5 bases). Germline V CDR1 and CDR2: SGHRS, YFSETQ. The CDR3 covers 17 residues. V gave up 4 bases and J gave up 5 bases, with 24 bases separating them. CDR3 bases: TGCGCCAGCAGCCGACTGCAGACAGAGCCCTTAGAGGAGACCCAGTACTTC. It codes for CASSRLQTEPLEETQYF.

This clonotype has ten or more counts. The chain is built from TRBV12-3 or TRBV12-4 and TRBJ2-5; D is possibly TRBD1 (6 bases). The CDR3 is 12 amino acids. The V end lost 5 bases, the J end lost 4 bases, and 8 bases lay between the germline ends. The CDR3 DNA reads TGTGCCAGCAGTCGGACAGCAGAGACCCAGTACTTC. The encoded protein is CASSRTAETQYF.

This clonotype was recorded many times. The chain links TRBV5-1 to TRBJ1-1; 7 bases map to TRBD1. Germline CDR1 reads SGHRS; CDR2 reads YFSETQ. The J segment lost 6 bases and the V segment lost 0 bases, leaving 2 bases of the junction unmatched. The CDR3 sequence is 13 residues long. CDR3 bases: TGCGCCAGCAGCTTGGGGGACAGACCTGAAGCTTTCTTT. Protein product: CASSLGDRPEAFF. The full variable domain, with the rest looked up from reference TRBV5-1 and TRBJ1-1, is KAGVTQTPRYLIKTRGQQVTLSCSPISGHRSVSWYQQTPGQGLQFLFEYFSETQRNKGNFPGRFSGRQFSNSRSEMNVSTLELGDSALYLCASSLGDRPEAFFGQGTRLTVV.

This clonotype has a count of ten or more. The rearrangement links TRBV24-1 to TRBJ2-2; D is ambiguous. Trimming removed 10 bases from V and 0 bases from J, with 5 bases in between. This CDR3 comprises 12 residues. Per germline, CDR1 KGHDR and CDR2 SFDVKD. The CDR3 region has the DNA TGTGCCACTCACGCGAACACCGGGGAGCTGTTTTTT. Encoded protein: CATHANTGELFF.

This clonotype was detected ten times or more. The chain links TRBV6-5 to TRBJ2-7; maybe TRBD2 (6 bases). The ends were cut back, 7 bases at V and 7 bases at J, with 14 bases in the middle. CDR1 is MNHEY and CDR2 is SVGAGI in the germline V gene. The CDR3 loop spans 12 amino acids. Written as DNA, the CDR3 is TGTGCCAGCACCCCGGACGCGGGGGAGCAGTACTTC. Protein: CASTPDAGEQYF.

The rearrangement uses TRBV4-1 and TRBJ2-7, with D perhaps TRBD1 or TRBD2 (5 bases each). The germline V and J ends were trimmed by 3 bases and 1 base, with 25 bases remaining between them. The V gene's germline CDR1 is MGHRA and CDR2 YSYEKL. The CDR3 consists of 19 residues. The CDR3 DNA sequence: TGCGCCAGCAGCCAGGCTCCGGGACCGTTAAGGCGGTTATCCTACGAGCAGTACTTC. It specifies CASSQAPGPLRRLSYEQYF.

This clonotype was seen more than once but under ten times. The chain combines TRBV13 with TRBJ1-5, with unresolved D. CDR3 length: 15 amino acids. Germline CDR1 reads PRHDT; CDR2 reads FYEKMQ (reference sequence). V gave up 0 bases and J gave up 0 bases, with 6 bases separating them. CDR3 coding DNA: TGTGCCAGCAGCTTAGGAGTGACTAGCAATCAGCCCCAGCATTTT. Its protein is CASSLGVTSNQPQHF.

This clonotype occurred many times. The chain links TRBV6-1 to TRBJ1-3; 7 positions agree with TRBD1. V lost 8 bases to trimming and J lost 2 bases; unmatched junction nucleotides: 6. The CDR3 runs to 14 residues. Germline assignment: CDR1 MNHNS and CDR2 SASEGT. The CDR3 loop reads CASQGGMTGNTIYF. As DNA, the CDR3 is TGTGCCAGCCAAGGGGGCATGACTGGAAACACCATATATTTT.

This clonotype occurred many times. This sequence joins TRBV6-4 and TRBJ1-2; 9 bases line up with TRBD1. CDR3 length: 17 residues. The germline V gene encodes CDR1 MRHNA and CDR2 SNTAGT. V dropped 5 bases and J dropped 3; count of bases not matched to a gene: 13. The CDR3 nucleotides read TGTGCCAGCAGTATCCGGGACAGGGATTTCTTTTACTATGGCTACACCTTC. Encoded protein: CASSIRDRDFFYYGYTF.

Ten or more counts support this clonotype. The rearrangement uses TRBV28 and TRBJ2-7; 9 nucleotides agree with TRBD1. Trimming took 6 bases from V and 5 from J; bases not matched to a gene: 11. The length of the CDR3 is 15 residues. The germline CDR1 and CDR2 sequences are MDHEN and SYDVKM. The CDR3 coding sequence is TGTGCCAGCAGCCCGTCGGGACAGGGAACCCACGAGCAGTACTTC. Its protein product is CASSPSGQGTHEQYF.

CDR3 protein: CSAPNYRGSRDEQYF. The CDR3 DNA reads TGCAGTGCTCCCAATTACAGGGGGAGTAGGGACGAGCAGTACTTC. The rearrangement links TRBV20-1 to TRBJ2-7; 8 bases are a match to TRBD1. Germline loops: CDR1 DFQATT, CDR2 SNEGSKA (reference sequence). The CDR3 is made up of 15 amino acids. V lost 5 bases, J lost 5 bases, and 14 bases stayed unmatched.

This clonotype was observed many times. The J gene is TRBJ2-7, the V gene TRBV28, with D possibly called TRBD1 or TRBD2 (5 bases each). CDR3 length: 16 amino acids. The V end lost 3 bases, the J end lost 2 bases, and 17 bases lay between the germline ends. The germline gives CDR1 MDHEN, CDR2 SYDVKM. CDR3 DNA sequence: TGTGCCAGCAGTTTGGGACGCGGACTTCCACCCTACGAGCAGTACTTC. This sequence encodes CASSLGRGLPPYEQYF.

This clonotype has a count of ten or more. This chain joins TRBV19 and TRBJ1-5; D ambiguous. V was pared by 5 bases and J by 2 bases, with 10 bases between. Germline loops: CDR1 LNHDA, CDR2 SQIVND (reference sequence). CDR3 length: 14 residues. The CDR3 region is CASSGPARNQPQHF. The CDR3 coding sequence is TGTGCCAGTAGTGGACCAGCTCGCAATCAGCCCCAGCATTTT.

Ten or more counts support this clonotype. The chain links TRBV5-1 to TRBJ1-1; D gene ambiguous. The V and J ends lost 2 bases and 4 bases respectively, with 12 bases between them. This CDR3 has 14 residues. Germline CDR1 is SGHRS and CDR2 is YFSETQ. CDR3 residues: CASSFSLGATEAFF. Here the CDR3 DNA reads TGCGCCAGCAGCTTCTCCCTCGGTGCCACTGAAGCTTTCTTT.

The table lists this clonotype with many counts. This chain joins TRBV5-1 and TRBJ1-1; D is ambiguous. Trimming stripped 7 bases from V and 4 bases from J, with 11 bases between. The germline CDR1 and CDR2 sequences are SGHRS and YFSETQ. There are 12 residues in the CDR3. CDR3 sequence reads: CASGRRRTEAFF. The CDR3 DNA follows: TGCGCCAGCGGACGCAGACGCACTGAAGCTTTCTTT.

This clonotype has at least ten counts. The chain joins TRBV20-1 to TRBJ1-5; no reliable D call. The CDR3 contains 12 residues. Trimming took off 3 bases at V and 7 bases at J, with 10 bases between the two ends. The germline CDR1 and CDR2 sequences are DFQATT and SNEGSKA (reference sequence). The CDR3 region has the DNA TGCAGTGCTAGTGGCTGGGAGCAGCCCCAGCATTTT. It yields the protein CSASGWEQPQHF.

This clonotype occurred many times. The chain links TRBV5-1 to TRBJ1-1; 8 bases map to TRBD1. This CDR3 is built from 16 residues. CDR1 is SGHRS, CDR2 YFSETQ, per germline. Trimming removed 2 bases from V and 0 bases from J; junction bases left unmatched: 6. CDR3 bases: TGCGCCAGCAGCTTTGCAGGGGGCGTCATGAACACTGAAGCTTTCTTT. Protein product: CASSFAGGVMNTEAFF.